This T cell receptor beta chain was retrieved from a study of CD8+ T cells in alopecia areata. For the study at large: Tofacitinib ran for 6 to 18 months before 6 months off drug.

Following extraction, RNA underwent reverse transcription to cDNA, which served as the sequencing template. The protocol was immunoSEQ multiplex PCR, while the TCRdb copy is restricted to in-frame clones and leaves out a portion. The repertoire holds about 200,000 clones, roughly two fifths seen once, with almost 0.5% in the top ten. The treatment here: oral pan-JAK inhibitor, 5-10 mg twice daily. Punch biopsies of lesional scalp, plus peripheral blood, were taken from alopecia areata patients. About this clone itself: Its antigen is not known.

Notes on the study in general: Affected lesional scalp, above all in alopecia totalis/universalis, was more clonal than normal scalp.

The sample in question was CD4+ T cells sorted from blood, obtained at approximately week 31, from a patient treated with tofacitinib. The sequence derives from a human donor with alopecia areata.

The CDR3 nucleotides read TGTGCCAGCAGTGAAGCGTCGGCCAGCTCCTACGAGCAGTACTTC. Translation: CASSEASASSYEQYF. The J gene is TRBJ2-7, the V gene TRBV6-1; D unresolved. The germline CDR1 and CDR2 sequences are MNHNS and SASEGT. The length of the CDR3 is 15 residues. Trimming cost V 0 bases and J 0 bases, with 9 bases left between them.